This TCR delta chain stems from a study of fetal and pediatric gammadelta thymocytes (dated by TCRdb to the early 2020s). A note on the overall study: To strengthen a single-cell study of gammadelta thymocyte development, the researchers used bulk gammadelta thymocyte repertoires that mixed previously published data with newly generated, unpublished data. Bulk TCR repertoire data were added to increase subject numbers and strengthen the CDR3 publicity analysis. The bulk gammadelta thymocyte repertoire set covered ten or so subjects in total, 3 fetal thymus donors and 7 pediatric thymus donors. Unpublished data were combined with previously published data (refs 27,28) to make up the bulk gammadelta thymocyte repertoires. Overall study results and their limits: Fetal gammadelta thymocyte repertoires were previously reported to be enriched for TRDV2, TRGV8 and TRGV9 usage, low N additions and public CDR3s compared with post-natal repertoires.

Sequencing was carried out with an Illumina MiSeq. Per the source publication's procedure: To analyze publicity, the Vgamma9Vdelta2 and nonVgamma9Vdelta2 bulk CDR3 files from each subject were merged so that every subject had one combined repertoire. Using base R and dplyr, each CDR3 amino acid sequence was checked across 9 single-cell datasets and roughly nine bulk repertoires to give a publicity score ranging from 0 to 19. TCRdb called clones from the public reads with CATT, and repeated DNA sequences were later combined into one row. These V and J calls rely on TCRdb rather than the paper's analysis. The sample table shows over 1,400 delta-chain clones, and around 9.9% are seen once. The ten largest clones take up about an eighth of the sample. Fetal thymuses came from elective pregnancy terminations at 14 to 22 weeks estimated gestational age, performed for socio-psychological reasons in Singapore. All fetuses were judged structurally normal by ultrasound before termination and by gross morphological examination afterwards. Thymocytes were stained with Zombie NIR viability dye plus antibodies to CD3 (UCHT1), TCRgammadelta (11F2), TCRVgamma9 (IMMU360) and TCRVdelta2 (IMMU389). Bulk TRD and TRG CDR3 repertoires were produced separately from sorted Vgamma9Vdelta2 and nonVgamma9Vdelta2 gammadelta thymocytes taken from human fetal and pediatric thymuses. Thymic cell suspensions were made from fetal and post-natal thymuses as previously described. NonVgamma9Vdelta2 thymocytes were sorted as CD3+ gammadeltaTCR+ cells that did not have the Vgamma9+Vdelta2+ phenotype. A FACS Aria III cell sorter (BD Biosciences) was used for cell sorting.

After removal of 5 bases from V and 1 base from J, the junction retains 5 bases not matched to a gene. The germline V gene gives CDR1 as NSMFDY and CDR2 as ISSIKDK. Including cysteine and phenylalanine, the CDR3 has 17 amino acids. Only the CDR3 region is kept as DNA, spanning 51 bases read in frame from base 1. This clone is characterized as large (0.1 to 1%). The clone's antigen remains unknown. There are no base qualities to consult, and no much larger clone falls within one base. This sequence was found in a human fetus. The V and J genes are TRAV29/DV5 and TRDJ3; the central 11 bases match TRDD3. The sequenced material came from non-Vgamma9Vdelta2 gamma-delta T cells from the thymus. The cell subset or site label, as the study defines it: CD3+gammadeltaTCR+ thymocytes not co-expressing Vgamma9 and Vdelta2. The DNA sequence is TGTGCAGCTGTACTGGGGGATATGTCCTGGGACACCCGACAGATGTTTTTC. It specifies CAAVLGDMSWDTRQMFF.